Listed below are T cell receptor beta chains from one sample, sequenced in a study of blood T cell repertoires in COVID-19. Assay used: immunoSEQ multiplex PCR; TCRdb lists only in-frame clones, some missing. Seen here are 250,000 or so clones, around 87% observed once, and the top ten hold under 9%. The sample was peripheral blood. The receptors were gathered from a woman in her 70s with active or convalescent COVID-19. CDR3s include the opening cysteine and the closing phenylalanine or tryptophan. D genes are given only for firm matches. Not all rows give a size; the values are once, few, many and, for expanded clones, a class.

CDR3nt: TGCAGCGTTGAAGGGGTCAAGGACAGGGGGAACTATGGCTACACCTTC
CDR3aa: CSVEGVKDRGNYGYTF
len: 16
v_gene: TRBV29-1
abundance: NA
j_gene: TRBJ1-2
d_gene: TRBD1

CDR3nt: TGTGCCAGTAGCCGACAGGCTCTTTACAATGAGCAGTTCTTC
CDR3aa: CASSRQALYNEQFF
len: 14
v_gene: TRBV19
abundance: NA
j_gene: TRBJ2-1
d_gene: NA

CDR3nt: TGTGCCAGCAGTCGACAGGGGATAACTGAAGCTTTCTTT
CDR3aa: CASSRQGITEAFF
len: 13
v_gene: TRBV6-5
abundance: NA
j_gene: TRBJ1-1
d_gene: TRBD1

CDR3nt: TGTGCCACCAGCAGAGGAGGACAGGGGGGTGGCTACACCTTC
CDR3aa: CATSRGGQGGGYTF
len: 14
v_gene: TRBV15
abundance: once
j_gene: TRBJ1-2
d_gene: TRBD1

CDR3nt: TGTGCCAGCGCTGGGGAGATCCTCTCCTACGAGCAGTACTTC
CDR3aa: CASAGEILSYEQYF
len: 14
v_gene: TRBV2
abundance: NA
j_gene: TRBJ2-7
d_gene: NA

CDR3nt: TGTGCCAGCAGCCAAGACTTTCAGGGGGACTATGGCTACACCTTC
CDR3aa: CASSQDFQGDYGYTF
len: 15
v_gene: TRBV3-1/TRBV3-2
abundance: NA
j_gene: TRBJ1-2
d_gene: TRBD1

CDR3nt: TGCAGTGCTAGTCCCGGGAATCAGCAGTTCTTC
CDR3aa: CSASPGNQQFF
len: 11
v_gene: TRBV20-1
abundance: once
j_gene: TRBJ2-1
d_gene: NA

CDR3nt: TGCGCCAGCAGCTTGGGACAGGGTCGTGGCTACACCTTC
CDR3aa: CASSLGQGRGYTF
len: 13
v_gene: TRBV5-1
abundance: NA
j_gene: TRBJ1-2
d_gene: TRBD1

CDR3nt: TGTGCCAGTACGAAAGGGGTGAACCCTAGCAATCAGCCCCAGCATTTT
CDR3aa: CASTKGVNPSNQPQHF
len: 16
v_gene: TRBV19
abundance: few
j_gene: TRBJ1-5
d_gene: NA

CDR3nt: TGCGCCAGCAGTGCGGTTCAGGTTCCTAACACTGAAGCTTTCTTT
CDR3aa: CASSAVQVPNTEAFF
len: 15
v_gene: TRBV10-2
abundance: few
j_gene: TRBJ1-1
d_gene: NA

CDR3nt: TGTGCCAGCAGCTACTTTCCTTTCAGTGGGGACAGGGGTTGGAAAGGGAACTATGGCTACACCTTC
CDR3aa: CASSYFPFSGDRGWKGNYGYTF
len: 22
v_gene: TRBV3-1/TRBV3-2
abundance: NA
j_gene: TRBJ1-2
d_gene: TRBD1

CDR3nt: TGTGCCAGCAGCTTTTGGGGGCACCAGTACAATGAGCAGTTCTTC
CDR3aa: CASSFWGHQYNEQFF
len: 15
v_gene: TRBV7-2
abundance: once
j_gene: TRBJ2-1
d_gene: NA

CDR3nt: TGTGCCAGCAGTTTATGGGGGGAGGGCACTGAAGCTTTCTTT
CDR3aa: CASSLWGEGTEAFF
len: 14
v_gene: TRBV27
abundance: NA
j_gene: TRBJ1-1
d_gene: NA

CDR3nt: TGTGCCAGCAACCGACAGGGATCTACAGATACGCAGTATTTT
CDR3aa: CASNRQGSTDTQYF
len: 14
v_gene: TRBV11-2
abundance: NA
j_gene: TRBJ2-3
d_gene: TRBD1

CDR3nt: TGTGCCAGTACTACAGGCGCGACAGATACGCAGTATTTT
CDR3aa: CASTTGATDTQYF
len: 13
v_gene: TRBV19
abundance: NA
j_gene: TRBJ2-3
d_gene: NA

CDR3nt: TGTGCCAGCAGCCAAGAGAAGGGATTGGGGGCCACTGAAGCTTTCTTT
CDR3aa: CASSQEKGLGATEAFF
len: 16
v_gene: TRBV4-2
abundance: NA
j_gene: TRBJ1-1
d_gene: NA

CDR3nt: TGTGCCATCTCGACAGGGAATCAGCCCCAGCATTTT
CDR3aa: CAISTGNQPQHF
len: 12
v_gene: TRBV2
abundance: many
j_gene: TRBJ1-5
d_gene: TRBD1

CDR3nt: TGTGCCAGCAGCTTAGCACGGGGGACAGTTAATGAAAAACTGTTTTTT
CDR3aa: CASSLARGTVNEKLFF
len: 16
v_gene: TRBV7-2
abundance: NA
j_gene: TRBJ1-4
d_gene: TRBD1

CDR3nt: TGTGCCAGCAGTTACTCGCACTTGATAGATGGTGGCTACACCTTC
CDR3aa: CASSYSHLIDGGYTF
len: 15
v_gene: TRBV6-2/TRBV6-3
abundance: NA
j_gene: TRBJ1-2
d_gene: NA

CDR3nt: TGCGCCAGCAGTTCAAAAGGGGATCCTGGAAACACCATATATTTT
CDR3aa: CASSSKGDPGNTIYF
len: 15
v_gene: TRBV5-1
abundance: NA
j_gene: TRBJ1-3
d_gene: NA

CDR3nt: TGTGCCAGCAGGGGGGGGGATGAAAAACTGTTTTTT
CDR3aa: CASRGGDEKLFF
len: 12
v_gene: TRBV6-6
abundance: NA
j_gene: TRBJ1-4
d_gene: NA

CDR3nt: TGTGCCAGTAGTATAAGCCCCAACACTGAAGCTTTCTTT
CDR3aa: CASSISPNTEAFF
len: 13
v_gene: TRBV19
abundance: NA
j_gene: TRBJ1-1
d_gene: NA

CDR3nt: TGTGCCAGCAGGGGAGGTCTAGCCACCTACAATGAGCAGTTCTTC
CDR3aa: CASRGGLATYNEQFF
len: 15
v_gene: TRBV6-4
abundance: NA
j_gene: TRBJ2-1
d_gene: NA

CDR3nt: TGTGCCAGCAGTGACCTTCAACTAGCGGGGGGTGGGGAGACCCAGTACTTC
CDR3aa: CASSDLQLAGGGETQYF
len: 17
v_gene: TRBV25-1
abundance: NA
j_gene: TRBJ2-5
d_gene: TRBD2

CDR3nt: TGTGCCAGCAGCTTAGTCCGCAGGGGTAGAGAGACCCAGTACTTC
CDR3aa: CASSLVRRGRETQYF
len: 15
v_gene: TRBV11-2
abundance: NA
j_gene: TRBJ2-5
d_gene: NA

CDR3nt: TGTGCCACCAGTAGAGGGATCGAAGCTTTCTTT
CDR3aa: CATSRGIEAFF
len: 11
v_gene: TRBV24-1
abundance: once
j_gene: TRBJ1-1
d_gene: NA

CDR3nt: TGTGCCACCAGCCGACAGGGCTCTGGAAACACCATATATTTT
CDR3aa: CATSRQGSGNTIYF
len: 14
v_gene: TRBV24-1
abundance: NA
j_gene: TRBJ1-3
d_gene: TRBD1

CDR3nt: TGTGCTAGTGGGGGATCCTTCCCTGCGGGGCAGTACTTC
CDR3aa: CASGGSFPAGQYF
len: 13
v_gene: TRBV12-5
abundance: once
j_gene: TRBJ2-7
d_gene: NA